One sample yielded the 21 T cell receptor beta chains listed below, sequenced in a study of cytomegalovirus exposure and HLA in healthy donors. In the PCR, 60 Vbeta and 13 Jbeta primers were used. Method: immunoSEQ multiplex PCR; TCRdb's copy keeps in-frame clones and lacks some. This sample has fewer than 150,000 clones, with 70% to 75% found just once. The sample taken for sequencing was PBMCs. Receptor source: a human donor in good health.

This clone was recorded a few times. The chain links TRBV6-1 to TRBJ1-5; D unclear. This CDR3 region has 12 residues. Germline V gene lookup returns CDR1 MNHNS and CDR2 SASEGT. Deletions cut 4 bases from V and 4 bases from J, with 5 bases between. The CDR3: CASSGLNQPQHF. CDR3 nucleotide sequence: TGTGCCAGCAGTGGCCTAAATCAGCCCCAGCATTTT.

The V and J genes are TRBV5-5 and TRBJ1-2; D unresolved. V lost 0 bases and J lost 1, with 4 bases in between. This CDR3 spans 13 amino acids. Germline assignment: CDR1 SGHKS and CDR2 YYEKEE (reference sequence). The CDR3 protein is CASSLDGNYGYTF. The CDR3, as DNA: TGTGCCAGCAGCTTGGACGGTAACTATGGCTACACCTTC.

The chain employs TRBV6-1 and TRBJ1-5, with D hard to call. Germline loops: CDR1 MNHNS, CDR2 SASEGT. This CDR3 is built from 14 residues. The V end was cut by 7 bases, the J end by 3 bases, with 13 bases between. CDR3 DNA sequence: TGTGCCAGCAAATATTTGGCCGACAATCAGCCCCAGCATTTT. It translates to CASKYLADNQPQHF.

This clone turned up a few times. Written as DNA, the CDR3 is TGTGCCAGCACCGCCGCCGGGATTAACACCGGGGAGCTGTTTTTT. Protein: CASTAAGINTGELFF. The V and J genes are TRBV9 and TRBJ2-2, with D maybe TRBD2 (5 bases). Trimming took off 6 bases at V and 2 bases at J, with 14 bases between the two ends. Germline V gene data show CDR1 as SGDLS and CDR2 as YYNGEE. This CDR3 comprises 15 residues.

The chain uses TRBV7-8 and TRBJ2-7, with TRBD2 as a possible D gene (7 bases). Trimming shortened V by 1 base and J by 0 bases, and 13 bases separated the two germline ends. CDR1 and CDR2 (germline): SGHVS, FQNEAQ. The CDR3 has 16 amino acids. The CDR3 coding sequence is TGTGCCAGCAGCTTAGGCCGCGGGGGCCCCTCCTACGAGCAGTACTTC. Residues: CASSLGRGGPSYEQYF.

The chain combines TRBV6-5 with TRBJ1-2; D gene unclear. The V and J ends lost 4 bases and 2 bases respectively, with 8 bases between them. This CDR3 region has 13 residues. In germline, CDR1 is MNHEY, CDR2 SVGAGI. The CDR3 coding sequence is TGTGCCAGCAGTTTTGCGGAGAACTATGGCTACACCTTC. Its protein is CASSFAENYGYTF.

The V call is TRBV5-1, the J call TRBJ1-1; 9 bases are shared with TRBD1. The CDR3 extends over 14 amino acids. In germline, CDR1 is SGHRS, CDR2 YFSETQ. V was clipped by 3 bases and J by 8 bases; unmatched bases: 8. The CDR3 DNA sequence: TGCGCCAGCAGCTGGGGACAGGGATCTGGAGAAGCTTTCTTT. Protein product: CASSWGQGSGEAFF.

This clone was counted between two and nine times. The CDR3 loop reads CASSLDRGLGYGYTF. The CDR3 nucleotides are TGTGCCAGCAGCTTGGACAGGGGTCTGGGCTATGGCTACACCTTC. The V and J genes are TRBV13 and TRBJ1-2; the match to TRBD1 covers 9 bases. CDR1 is PRHDT, CDR2 FYEKMQ, per germline (reference sequence). J gave up 4 bases and V 3 bases, and 6 bases lay outside the gene matches. This CDR3 is 15 amino acids long.

The chain combines TRBV12-5 with TRBJ1-1, with no clear D. The CDR3 loop spans 12 amino acids. With 11 bases removed from V and 5 bases from J, the gap between germline ends came to 15 bases. Germline V lookup: CDR1 LGHNT, CDR2 FRNRAP. CDR3 sequence reads: CAGPRGGTEAFF. The CDR3 DNA sequence: TGTGCTGGCCCGCGGGGAGGGACTGAAGCTTTCTTT.

The V gene is TRBV6-1, the J gene TRBJ2-7; D is undetermined. Germline values: CDR1 MNHNS, CDR2 SASEGT. The CDR3 totals 10 residues. V dropped 2 bases and J dropped 10 bases, with 6 bases sitting between them. CDR3 coding DNA: TGTGCCAGCAGTGAATACGGTCAGTACTTC. Translation gives CASSEYGQYF.

The chain links TRBV4-2 to TRBJ2-1; 13 nucleotides line up with TRBD2. Germline V gives CDR1 LGHNA, CDR2 YNFKEQ. Trimming cost V 3 bases and J 6 bases; bases outside gene matches: 8. The CDR3 spans 17 residues. In DNA, the CDR3 is TGTGCCAGCAGCCAGATCTATGGACTAGCGGGGGTCAATGAGCAGTTCTTC. Protein sequence: CASSQIYGLAGVNEQFF.

V gene TRBV6-5 combines with J gene TRBJ2-2; 7 bases are a match to TRBD1. The V gene's germline CDR1 is MNHEY and CDR2 SVGAGI. This CDR3 has 15 residues. V lost 3 bases and J lost 2; bases outside the gene matches: 3. The CDR3 sequence is CASSYRQGNTGELFF. The CDR3, as DNA: TGTGCCAGCAGTTATCGACAGGGTAACACCGGGGAGCTGTTTTTT.

The rearrangement uses TRBV30 and TRBJ2-2; 9 bases align to TRBD2. The germline gives CDR1 GTSNPN, CDR2 SVGIG (reference sequence). Unmatched junction bases numbered 0, after V lost 4 bases and J lost 6 bases. The CDR3 covers 12 residues. CDR3 coding DNA: TGTGCCTGGACTAGCGGGGCCGGGGAGCTGTTTTTT. Translating gives CAWTSGAGELFF.

As for this clone: This CDR3 is also generated by other DNA sequences in the sample. The rearrangement joins TRBV7-6 to TRBJ1-1; weak D call: TRBD1 (5 bases). This CDR3 spans 13 amino acids. Trimming stripped 5 bases from V and 1 base from J, with 8 bases between. Looked up from germline, CDR1 is SGHVS and CDR2 is FNYEAQ. The CDR3 DNA follows: TGTGCCAGCAGCGTCGGACAGAACACTGAAGCTTTCTTT. It specifies CASSVGQNTEAFF.

The V call is TRBV4-1, the J call TRBJ2-7; tentatively, D is TRBD1 (5 bases). The V gene's germline CDR1 is MGHRA and CDR2 YSYEKL. Trimming took 0 bases from V and 3 from J, leaving 15 bases between them. The CDR3 length is 16 residues. CDR3 protein: CASSQDRGRVGYEQYF. The CDR3 DNA reads as TGCGCCAGCAGCCAAGATAGGGGCAGGGTGGGCTACGAGCAGTACTTC.

The V call is TRBV5-1, the J call TRBJ2-2; 7 bases align to TRBD1. Germline V gene lookup returns CDR1 SGHRS and CDR2 YFSETQ. The junction had 6 bases not matched to a gene; V was cut back by 7 bases and J by 0 bases. This CDR3 region has 15 residues. DNA for the CDR3: TGCGCCAGCTTCTTGGACAGGACGAACACCGGGGAGCTGTTTTTT. This gives the protein CASFLDRTNTGELFF.

This clone was detected a few times. The rearrangement joins TRBV6-5 to TRBJ1-2; D remains unclear. Trimming removed 0 bases from V and 5 bases from J, with 10 bases in between. Germline V gene data show CDR1 as MNHEY and CDR2 as SVGAGI. The CDR3 contains 14 residues. For the CDR3, the DNA is TGTGCCAGCAGTTACTCTGAGACAAGTTATGGCTACACCTTC. Translation gives CASSYSETSYGYTF.

The chain is built from TRBV5-1 and TRBJ2-1, with D possibly matching TRBD2 (6 bases). CDR1 and CDR2 from the germline V gene are SGHRS and YFSETQ. CDR3 length: 13 amino acids. Between the trimmed V and J ends, which lost 4 bases and 3 bases, there was a span of 8 bases. Here the CDR3 DNA reads TGCGCCAGCAGCCCGGACTACTACAATGAGCAGTTCTTC. Translation gives CASSPDYYNEQFF. Full variable domain (outside the CDR3, taken from reference TRBV5-1 and TRBJ2-1): KAGVTQTPRYLIKTRGQQVTLSCSPISGHRSVSWYQQTPGQGLQFLFEYFSETQRNKGNFPGRFSGRQFSNSRSEMNVSTLELGDSALYLCASSPDYYNEQFFGPGTRLTVL.

The J gene is TRBJ1-3, the V gene TRBV6-6; D ambiguous. The germline V gene encodes CDR1 MNHNY and CDR2 SVGAGI (reference sequence). The V end lost 0 bases, the J end lost 4 bases, and 10 bases lay between the germline ends. The CDR3 spans 15 residues. The CDR3 is CASSYSTGRGNTIYF. In DNA, the CDR3 is TGTGCCAGCAGTTACTCGACCGGGAGAGGAAACACCATATATTTT.

The table lists this clone with a few counts. The rearrangement uses TRBV5-6 and TRBJ1-6; 7 bases are shared with TRBD1. With 3 bases clipped from V and 7 bases from J, the junction kept 4 bases outside the gene matches. The CDR3 covers 14 residues. CDR1 SGHDT and CDR2 YYEEEE come from the germline V gene. CDR3 protein: CASSWDSQNSPLHF. Here the CDR3 DNA reads TGTGCCAGCAGCTGGGACAGCCAAAATTCACCCCTCCACTTT.

The chain joins TRBV28 to TRBJ2-3, with D perhaps TRBD1 (5 bases). The V and J ends lost 9 bases and 6 bases respectively, with 10 bases between them. The length of the CDR3 is 11 residues. Germline loops: CDR1 MDHEN, CDR2 SYDVKM. The CDR3 nucleotides read TGTGCCAGTAGGGGCAGGGATACGCAGTATTTT. Amino acid sequence: CASRGRDTQYF. The full variable domain, its missing parts supplied by reference TRBV28 and TRBJ2-3, is DVKVTQSSRYLVKRTGEKVFLECVQDMDHENMFWYRQDPGLGLRLIYFSYDVKMKEKGDIPEGYSVSREKKERFSLILESASTNQTSMYLCASRGRDTQYFGPGTRLTVL.